Listed below are T cell receptor beta chains from one sample, sequenced in a study of control samples from healthy donors and cancer patients. Clones were read by immunoSEQ multiplex PCR, and TCRdb kept only the in-frame ones, dropping some. The sample records about 120,000 clones, approximately 90% being singletons. Sequenced sample: blood. These receptors originate from a man in his thirties or forties in good health. CDR3s include the opening cysteine and the closing phenylalanine or tryptophan. The order of the fields is CDR3 length, clone size, D gene, J gene, V gene, CDR3 protein, CDR3 DNA. D genes are given only for firm matches. Not every row has a clone size; where given, it reads once, few, many or a size class.

14 | NA | NA | TRBJ1-1 | TRBV28 | CASSDRLSGTEAFF | TGTGCCAGCAGTGACAGGTTGTCGGGCACTGAAGCTTTCTTT
15 | once | NA | TRBJ1-5 | TRBV12-5 | CASGLVPAGNQPQHF | TGTGCTAGTGGTTTGGTACCCGCCGGTAATCAGCCCCAGCATTTT
15 | NA | TRBD1 | TRBJ1-5 | TRBV5-8 | CASSLEQGTGQPQHF | TGTGCCAGCAGCTTGGAACAGGGGACGGGTCAGCCCCAGCATTTT
14 | few | NA | TRBJ2-5 | TRBV5-8 | CASSRRGPTETQYF | TGTGCCAGCAGCCGCCGGGGGCCCACAGAGACCCAGTACTTC
18 | NA | NA | TRBJ1-6 | TRBV30 | CAWSPTLSLRGVNSPLHF | TGTGCCTGGAGTCCTACTCTTTCCCTCAGGGGTGTCAATTCACCCCTCCACTTT
17 | NA | TRBD1 | TRBJ2-7 | TRBV6-6 | CASSPMGWGQGAGEQYF | TGTGCCAGCAGTCCCATGGGATGGGGACAGGGGGCCGGCGAGCAGTACTTC
14 | NA | TRBD1 | TRBJ2-3 | TRBV9 | CASSPGTAKDTQYF | TGTGCCAGCAGCCCGGGGACAGCGAAAGATACGCAGTATTTT
12 | NA | NA | TRBJ2-3 | TRBV30 | CASLRATDTQYF | TGTGCCTCCTTGAGGGCCACAGATACGCAGTATTTT
15 | once | NA | TRBJ2-7 | TRBV10-3 | CAINQGGATSYEQYF | TGTGCCATCAACCAGGGGGGGGCTACCTCCTACGAGCAGTACTTC
14 | NA | NA | TRBJ1-3 | TRBV2 | CATYIGISGNTIYF | TGTGCCACCTATATCGGTATCTCGGGAAACACCATATATTTT
18 | once | NA | TRBJ2-6 | TRBV6-1 | CASSEGGRAYSGANVLTF | TGTGCCAGCAGTGAAGGAGGCCGGGCCTACTCTGGGGCCAACGTCCTGACTTTC
14 | NA | NA | TRBJ1-1 | TRBV5-1 | CASSLGRSDTEAFF | TGCGCCAGCAGCTTGGGCAGGAGCGACACTGAAGCTTTCTTT
17 | NA | NA | TRBJ2-3 | TRBV7-8 | CASSFLSGGSDTDTQYF | TGTGCCAGCAGCTTTTTAAGTGGGGGCTCTGATACAGATACGCAGTATTTT
15 | NA | TRBD1 | TRBJ1-4 | TRBV5-6 | CASSSSGGTNEKLFF | TGTGCCAGCAGCTCGTCAGGGGGAACTAATGAAAAACTGTTTTTT
18 | NA | TRBD2 | TRBJ2-7 | TRBV7-2 | CASSWTSGGSESSYEQYF | TGTGCCAGCAGCTGGACTAGCGGGGGGTCTGAGAGCTCCTACGAGCAGTACTTC
14 | once | TRBD2 | TRBJ2-2 | TRBV2 | CASRGTSATGELFF | TGTGCCAGCAGAGGGACTAGCGCCACCGGGGAGCTGTTTTTT